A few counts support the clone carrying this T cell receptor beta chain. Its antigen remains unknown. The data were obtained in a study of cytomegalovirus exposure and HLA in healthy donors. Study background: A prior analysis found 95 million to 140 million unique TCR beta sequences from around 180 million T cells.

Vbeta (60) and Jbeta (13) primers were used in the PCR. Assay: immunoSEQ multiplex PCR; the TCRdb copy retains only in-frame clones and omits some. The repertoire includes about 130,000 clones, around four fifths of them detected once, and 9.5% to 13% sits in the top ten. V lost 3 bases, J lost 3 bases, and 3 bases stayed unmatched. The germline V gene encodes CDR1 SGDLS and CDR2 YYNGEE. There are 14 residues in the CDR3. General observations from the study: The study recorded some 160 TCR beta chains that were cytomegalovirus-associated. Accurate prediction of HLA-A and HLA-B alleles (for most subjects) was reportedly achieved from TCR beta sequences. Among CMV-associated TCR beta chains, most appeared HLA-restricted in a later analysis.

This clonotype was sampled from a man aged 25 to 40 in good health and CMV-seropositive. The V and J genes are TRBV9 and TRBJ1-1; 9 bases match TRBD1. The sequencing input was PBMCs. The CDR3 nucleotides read TGTGCCAGCAGCGAGGGACAGGGTTACACTGAAGCTTTCTTT. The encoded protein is CASSEGQGYTEAFF.